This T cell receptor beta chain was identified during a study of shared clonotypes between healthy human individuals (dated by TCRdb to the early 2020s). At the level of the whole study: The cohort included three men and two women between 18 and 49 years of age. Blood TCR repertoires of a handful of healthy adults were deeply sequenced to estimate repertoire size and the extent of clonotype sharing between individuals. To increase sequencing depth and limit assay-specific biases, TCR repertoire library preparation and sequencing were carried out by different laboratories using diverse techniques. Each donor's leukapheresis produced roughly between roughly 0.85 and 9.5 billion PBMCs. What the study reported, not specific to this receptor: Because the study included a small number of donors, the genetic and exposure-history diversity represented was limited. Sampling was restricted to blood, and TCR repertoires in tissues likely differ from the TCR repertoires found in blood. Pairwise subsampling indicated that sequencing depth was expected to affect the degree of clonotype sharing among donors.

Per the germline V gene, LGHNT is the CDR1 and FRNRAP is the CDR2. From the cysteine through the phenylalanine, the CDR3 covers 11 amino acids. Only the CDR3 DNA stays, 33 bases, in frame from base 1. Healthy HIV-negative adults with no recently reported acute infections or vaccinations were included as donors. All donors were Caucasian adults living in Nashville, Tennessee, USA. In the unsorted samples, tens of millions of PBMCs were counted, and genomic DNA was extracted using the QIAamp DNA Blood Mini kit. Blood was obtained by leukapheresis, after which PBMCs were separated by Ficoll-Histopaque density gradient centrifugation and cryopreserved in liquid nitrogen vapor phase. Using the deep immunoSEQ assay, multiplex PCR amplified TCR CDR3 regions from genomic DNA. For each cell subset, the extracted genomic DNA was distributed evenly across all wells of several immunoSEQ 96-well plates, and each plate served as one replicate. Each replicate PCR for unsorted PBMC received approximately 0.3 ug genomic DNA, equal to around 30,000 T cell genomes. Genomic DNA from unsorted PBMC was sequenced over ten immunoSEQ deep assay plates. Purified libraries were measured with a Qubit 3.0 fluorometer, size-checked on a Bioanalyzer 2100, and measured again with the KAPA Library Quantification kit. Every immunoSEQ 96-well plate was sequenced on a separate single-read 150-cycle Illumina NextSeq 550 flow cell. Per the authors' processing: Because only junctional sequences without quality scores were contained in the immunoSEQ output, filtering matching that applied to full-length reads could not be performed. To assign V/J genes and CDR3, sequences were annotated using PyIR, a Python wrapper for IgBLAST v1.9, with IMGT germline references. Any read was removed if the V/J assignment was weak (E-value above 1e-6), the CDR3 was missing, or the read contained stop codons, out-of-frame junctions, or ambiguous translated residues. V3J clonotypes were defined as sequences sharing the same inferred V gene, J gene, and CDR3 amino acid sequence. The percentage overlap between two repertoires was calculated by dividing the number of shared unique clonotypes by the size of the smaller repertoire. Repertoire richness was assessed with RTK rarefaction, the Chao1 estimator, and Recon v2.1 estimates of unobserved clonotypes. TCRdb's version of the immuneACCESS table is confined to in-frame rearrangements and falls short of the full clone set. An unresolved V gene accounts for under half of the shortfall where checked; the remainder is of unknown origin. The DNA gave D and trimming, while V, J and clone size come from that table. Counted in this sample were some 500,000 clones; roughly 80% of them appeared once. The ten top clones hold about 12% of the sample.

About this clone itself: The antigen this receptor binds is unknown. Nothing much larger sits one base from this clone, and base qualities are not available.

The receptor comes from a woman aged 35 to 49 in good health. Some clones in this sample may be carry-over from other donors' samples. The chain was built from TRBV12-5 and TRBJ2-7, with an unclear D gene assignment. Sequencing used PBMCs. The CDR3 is CVTPVAYEQYF. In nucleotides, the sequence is TGTGTCACTCCAGTGGCCTACGAGCAGTACTTC.